The rows below give T cell receptor beta chains drawn from one sample of a study of blood T cell repertoires in COVID-19. This table comes from immunoSEQ multiplex PCR, and its TCRdb copy is limited to in-frame clones, with some not included. The table has around 68,000 clones, nearly 90% seen once; the top ten hold 8.2%. The sequenced sample consisted of peripheral blood. These TCRs come from a man aged 50-59 years with active COVID-19. Each CDR3 is given with its conserved first and last residue. A D gene is named only where the DNA matches it firmly. For some rows the clone size is stated as once, few or many, or as a class when expanded; others skip it.

j_call | v_call | d_call | clone_size | cdr3_nt | cdr3_aa
TRBJ1-6 | TRBV5-1 | - | - | TGCGCCAGCAGCTTGGGGGGGGTGGCTAATTCACCCCTCCACTTT | CASSLGGVANSPLHF
TRBJ2-5 | TRBV14 | - | - | TGTGCCAGCAGCCAATACGCGGGGGCAGAGACCCAGTACTTC | CASSQYAGAETQYF
TRBJ1-5 | TRBV4-1 | TRBD1 | few | TGCGCCAGCAGCCAGAAGACAGGGATCATTAGCCTTAATCAGCCCCAGCATTTT | CASSQKTGIISLNQPQHF
TRBJ2-3 | TRBV7-8 | - | - | TGTGCCAGCAGCCCTAGAAGGATCCGCACAGATACGCAGTATTTT | CASSPRRIRTDTQYF
TRBJ1-3 | TRBV25-1 | - | - | TGTGCCAGCAGAGAGGACACGGCGGGAAACACCATATATTTT | CASREDTAGNTIYF
TRBJ1-5 | TRBV5-1 | TRBD1 | - | TGCGCCAGCAGCTTGGTGCCAGGGGGTTCGGCGAGCAATCAGCCCCAGCATTTT | CASSLVPGGSASNQPQHF
TRBJ1-5 | TRBV5-6 | - | few | TGTGCCAGCAGCTTTTGGGGGCCCAATCAGCCCCAGCATTTT | CASSFWGPNQPQHF
TRBJ1-1 | TRBV18 | TRBD1 | - | TGTGCCAGCTCACCACGGGGACAGGGGGCGCAGGGCACTGAAGCTTTCTTT | CASSPRGQGAQGTEAFF
TRBJ2-3 | TRBV7-3 | TRBD2 | - | TGTGCCAGCAGTCAAACTTCAATTCCTCTAGCGGGGGGGAACACAGATACGCAGTATTTT | CASSQTSIPLAGGNTDTQYF
TRBJ2-3 | TRBV9 | TRBD2 | - | TGTGCCAGCAGCGTAGGGTCTAGCGGGGGAACAGATACGCAGTATTTT | CASSVGSSGGTDTQYF
TRBJ2-3 | TRBV27 | TRBD2 | - | TGTGCCAGCAGTCAATTGGCGGGGGGCTGGACAGATACGCAGTATTTT | CASSQLAGGWTDTQYF
TRBJ2-7 | TRBV6-5 | - | - | TGTGCCAGCAGTAGGGGACAAGGGACCTACGAGCAGTACTTC | CASSRGQGTYEQYF
TRBJ1-3 | TRBV6-5 | TRBD1 | - | TGTGCCGCTGGGACAGGGGGAAGAAACACCATATATTTT | CAAGTGGRNTIYF
TRBJ2-7 | TRBV5-1 | - | - | TGCGCCAGCAGCTTGACCGCTAGGACACAGGTCTCCCACGAGCAGTACTTC | CASSLTARTQVSHEQYF
TRBJ2-5 | TRBV19 | - | - | TGTGCCAGTAGGCTAGAAGAGACCCAGTACTTC | CASRLEETQYF
TRBJ2-3 | TRBV10-3 | - | few | TGTGCCATCAGTGAGCCGTTAAGCGGGAGCACAGATACGCAGTATTTT | CAISEPLSGSTDTQYF
TRBJ1-2 | TRBV18 | - | - | TGTGCCAGCTCACCCGAAGCAGGGTCGTATGGCTACACCTTC | CASSPEAGSYGYTF
TRBJ2-1 | TRBV19 | - | - | TGTGCCAGTAGTACTACAGGGGGGGCCCTCGCCAATGAGCAGTTCTTC | CASSTTGGALANEQFF
TRBJ1-2 | TRBV10-1 | TRBD1 | - | TGCGCCAGCAGTCCCGGGACAGGGAACTATGGCTACACCTTC | CASSPGTGNYGYTF
TRBJ2-3 | TRBV6-5 | - | - | TGTGCCAGCAGTTACGACGGGTCACCGGGACTGGAGAAATATTTT | CASSYDGSPGLEKYF
TRBJ1-2 | TRBV5-1 | TRBD1 | - | TGCGCCAGCAGCGAGGGACAGGGGGGTGGCTACACCTTC | CASSEGQGGGYTF
TRBJ1-1 | TRBV4-3 | TRBD1 | - | TGCGCCAGCCGAAACAGGGGAAACACTGAAGCTTTCTTT | CASRNRGNTEAFF
TRBJ2-3 | TRBV7-2 | - | - | TGTGCCAGCAGCTTAGTGCCGGACTCACTTACAGATACGCAGTATTTT | CASSLVPDSLTDTQYF
TRBJ2-7 | TRBV4-1 | - | few | TGCGCCAGCAGCCAGGAGGGGCGATCCTCCTACGAGCAGTACTTC | CASSQEGRSSYEQYF
TRBJ1-1 | TRBV4-1 | - | - | TGCGCCAGCAGCTTCTCACAGAACCAGAACACTGAAGCTTTCTTT | CASSFSQNQNTEAFF
TRBJ2-5 | TRBV5-6 | - | - | TGTGCCAGCACCCCCGGGACTCCCGTCGGGACCCAGTACTTC | CASTPGTPVGTQYF
TRBJ2-5 | TRBV7-2 | - | - | TGTGCCAGCAGCACAGGGCAACAAGAGACCCAGTACTTC | CASSTGQQETQYF
TRBJ1-5 | TRBV6-1 | - | few | TGTGCCAGCAGTGAATTGGCAGGGGGCAATCAGCCCCAGCATTTT | CASSELAGGNQPQHF
TRBJ1-3 | TRBV28 | TRBD1 | - | TGTGCCAGCACCATAGCCCGGGACAGGGGGTACTCTGGAAACACCATATATTTT | CASTIARDRGYSGNTIYF
TRBJ2-7 | TRBV7-2 | TRBD1 | - | TGTGCCAGCAGCTTAGGGACAGGGGGGTCCTACGAGCAGTACTTC | CASSLGTGGSYEQYF
TRBJ1-2 | TRBV6-1 | - | - | TGTGCCAGCAGTGAAGCCCTACTGCAAGCCTTC | CASSEALLQAF
TRBJ2-1 | TRBV27 | TRBD1 | - | TGTGCCAGCAGCTGGACAGGCCAACACAATGAGCAGTTCTTC | CASSWTGQHNEQFF
TRBJ2-6 | TRBV5-1 | - | - | TGCGCCAGCAGCTTGGGGAGGGTGTCTGGGGCCAACGTCCTGACTTTC | CASSLGRVSGANVLTF
TRBJ2-5 | TRBV3-1/TRBV3-2 | TRBD1 | - | TGTGCCAGCAGCCCGACAGGGAAAGTCGAGACCCAGTACTTC | CASSPTGKVETQYF
TRBJ1-1 | TRBV6-5 | TRBD1 | - | TGTGCCAGCAGGATGGGACAGGGGAACACTGAAGCTTTCTTT | CASRMGQGNTEAFF
TRBJ2-5 | TRBV5-1 | TRBD2 | - | TGCGCCAGCAGCTTGGCCCCTAGCGGGGGTGGAGAGACCCAGTACTTC | CASSLAPSGGGETQYF
TRBJ1-5 | TRBV25-1 | TRBD1 | few | TGTGCCAGCAGTGTTAACCGGGACAGGGTGCACCAGCCCCAGCATTTT | CASSVNRDRVHQPQHF
TRBJ1-4 | TRBV18 | - | - | TGTGCCAGCTCACCACTCAGGGTCACTAATGAAAAACTGTTTTTT | CASSPLRVTNEKLFF
TRBJ2-4 | TRBV6-6 | - | - | TGTGCCAGCAGTTACCCTAGGGAGGCCAAAAACATTCAGTACTTC | CASSYPREAKNIQYF
TRBJ2-7 | TRBV9 | TRBD1 | - | TGTGCCAGCAGCGTAGGACAGGGAGCCCCAACCTACGAGCAGTACTTC | CASSVGQGAPTYEQYF
TRBJ1-1 | TRBV18 | TRBD1 | once | TGTGCCAGCTCACGGGGAGGGACAGGGGCGAACACTGAAGCTTTCTTT | CASSRGGTGANTEAFF
TRBJ2-3 | TRBV6-5 | TRBD2 | - | TGTGCCAGCAGTTATGATAGCGGGGGAAGCACAGATACGCAGTATTTT | CASSYDSGGSTDTQYF
TRBJ1-3 | TRBV28 | - | - | TGTGCCAGCACCTTCGGTCCTTACTCTGGAAACACCATATATTTT | CASTFGPYSGNTIYF
TRBJ2-5 | TRBV3-1/TRBV3-2 | - | - | TGTGCCAGCAGCCCCCCCACTAGCAGATCAGAGACCCAGTACTTC | CASSPPTSRSETQYF
TRBJ2-3 | TRBV27 | TRBD2 | - | TGTGCCACCACGGGAGGGAGCACAGATACGCAGTATTTT | CATTGGSTDTQYF